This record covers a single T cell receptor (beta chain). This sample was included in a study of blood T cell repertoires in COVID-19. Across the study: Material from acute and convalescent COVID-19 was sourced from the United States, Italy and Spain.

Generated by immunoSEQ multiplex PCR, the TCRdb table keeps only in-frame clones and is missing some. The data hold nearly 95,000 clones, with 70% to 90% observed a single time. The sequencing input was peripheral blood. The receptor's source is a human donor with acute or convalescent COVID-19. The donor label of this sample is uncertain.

CDR3 residues: CASSHFDSPHSGANVLTF. The CDR3 region has the DNA TGTGCCAGCAGCCATTTCGACAGTCCTCACTCTGGGGCCAACGTCCTGACTTTC. The J gene is TRBJ2-6, the V gene TRBV7-2; maybe TRBD1 (5 bases). CDR3 length: 18 amino acids. Trimming pared 5 bases from V and 0 bases from J, leaving 17 bases between. CDR1 and CDR2 from the germline V gene are SGHTA and FQGNSA.